These 4 T cell receptor beta chains came from one sample sequenced in a study of blood T cell repertoires in COVID-19. Assay: immunoSEQ multiplex PCR; the TCRdb copy retains only in-frame clones and omits some. The sample shows approximately 97,000 clones, almost 90% of them seen only once. The sequenced sample consisted of peripheral blood. The receptor set was obtained from a man over 45 with COVID-19, enrolled during active disease.

This clone was seen once. This CDR3 reads CASSPTGGSAGNTIYF. DNA for the CDR3: TGTGCCAGCAGCCCGACAGGGGGTAGTGCTGGAAACACCATATATTTT. V gene TRBV4-2 combines with J gene TRBJ1-3, with TRBD1 identical over 9 bases. Germline values: CDR1 LGHNA, CDR2 YNFKEQ. V trimming: 4 bases; J trimming: 2 bases; junction bases outside the gene matches: 6. This CDR3 region has 16 residues.

The gene calls are TRBV5-6 and TRBJ2-1; D is unresolved. Trimming stripped 0 bases from V and 0 bases from J, with 7 bases between. This CDR3 contains 15 residues. Germline V CDR1 and CDR2: SGHDT, YYEEEE. The CDR3 DNA is TGTGCCAGCAGCTTGGACAGCCTCTCCTACAATGAGCAGTTCTTC. Translation gives CASSLDSLSYNEQFF.

J is TRBJ1-6 and V is TRBV12-3 or TRBV12-4, with no clear D. The length of the CDR3 is 13 residues. V was trimmed by 5 bases and J by 0 bases, leaving 2 bases between them. CDR3 sequence: CASSRSYNSPLHF. CDR3 DNA: TGTGCCAGCAGTCGCTCCTATAATTCACCCCTCCACTTT.

This sequence joins TRBV29-1 and TRBJ2-2; 8 bases match TRBD1. The CDR3 is 14 residues long. From germline, CDR1 is SQVTM and CDR2 ANQGSEA. V shed 7 bases and J 2 bases; nucleotides not matched to a gene: 6. CDR3 region: CSAQGATNTGELFF. CDR3 nucleotides: TGCAGCGCCCAGGGGGCGACTAACACCGGGGAGCTGTTTTTT.